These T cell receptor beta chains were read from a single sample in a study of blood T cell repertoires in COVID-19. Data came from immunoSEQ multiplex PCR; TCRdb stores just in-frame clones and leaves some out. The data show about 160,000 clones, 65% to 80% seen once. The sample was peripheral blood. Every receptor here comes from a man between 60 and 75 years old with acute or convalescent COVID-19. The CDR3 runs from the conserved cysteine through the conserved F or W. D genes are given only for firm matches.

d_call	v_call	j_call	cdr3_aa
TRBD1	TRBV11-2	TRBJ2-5	CASSLPGTVETQYF
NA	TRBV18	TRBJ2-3	CASSPPGSDTQYF
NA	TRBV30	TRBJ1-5	CAWSRGGRGSNQPQHF
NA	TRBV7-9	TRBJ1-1	CASSLEGGTEAFF
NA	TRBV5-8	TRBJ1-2	CASSRYWGPWPYGYTF
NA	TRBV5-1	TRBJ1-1	CASSLGTGGTEAFF
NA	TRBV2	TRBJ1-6	CASSLGGNNSPLHF
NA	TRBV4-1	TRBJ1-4	CASSHPGDGRKLFF
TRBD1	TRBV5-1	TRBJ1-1	CASSLAPTGGGTEAFF
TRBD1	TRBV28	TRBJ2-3	CASTGPGQLTDTQYF
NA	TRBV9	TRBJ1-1	CASSEGTGNTEAFF
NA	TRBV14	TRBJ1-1	CASSRLTGGNTEAFF
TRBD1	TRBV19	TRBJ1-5	CATRQGASNQPQHF
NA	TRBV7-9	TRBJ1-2	CASSLGRAANYGYTF
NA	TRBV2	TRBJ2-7	CASSDRYEQYF
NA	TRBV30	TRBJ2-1	CAWSLYYPSSYNEQFF
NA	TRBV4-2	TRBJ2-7	CASSQGTATYEQYF
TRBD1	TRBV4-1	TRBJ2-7	CASSQADRAKQYF
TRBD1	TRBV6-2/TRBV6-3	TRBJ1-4	CASSYSWTGDEKLFF
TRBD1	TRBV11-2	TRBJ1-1	CASSGRQGAMWDEAFF
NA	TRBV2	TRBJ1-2	CASSPGVYGYTF
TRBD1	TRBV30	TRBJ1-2	CAWSIRTGSYGYTF
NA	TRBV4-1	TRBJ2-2	CASSQLSGELFF
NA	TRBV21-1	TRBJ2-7	CASQPPGQAPYEQYF
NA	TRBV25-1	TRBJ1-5	CASSPTYGNQPQHF
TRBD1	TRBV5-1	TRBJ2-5	CASSLALDRGKETQYF
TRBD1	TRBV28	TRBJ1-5	CASSDRGRGNQPQHF
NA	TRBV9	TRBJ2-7	CASSVGWGQVYEQYF
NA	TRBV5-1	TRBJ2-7	CASSLAGGDEQYF
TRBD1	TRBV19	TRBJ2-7	CASSGAQGEYYEQYF
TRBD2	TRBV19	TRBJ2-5	CASSMAGGHETQYF
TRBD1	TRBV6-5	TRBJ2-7	CASRRQGARGYEQYF
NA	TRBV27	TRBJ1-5	CASSPRLGDSSNQPQHF
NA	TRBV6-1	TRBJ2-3	CASSEAWQDTDTQYF
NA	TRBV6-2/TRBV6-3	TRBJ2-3	CASSYSQWTQYF
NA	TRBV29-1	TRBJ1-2	CSVDTAYGYTF
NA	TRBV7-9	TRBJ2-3	CASSLAGAPTQYF
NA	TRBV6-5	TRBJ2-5	CASSPAGETQYF
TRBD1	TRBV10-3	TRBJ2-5	CAISDAGQASGETQYF
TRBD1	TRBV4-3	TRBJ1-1	CASSQRGTGKNTEAFF
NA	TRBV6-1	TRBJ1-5	CASSERGRQNQPQHF
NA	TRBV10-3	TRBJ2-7	CAINAGQTDEQYF
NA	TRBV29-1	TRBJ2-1	CSVESRGNEQFF
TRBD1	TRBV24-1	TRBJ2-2	CATSGPGGIATGELFF
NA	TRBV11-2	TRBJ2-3	CASSSRRPSTDTQYF
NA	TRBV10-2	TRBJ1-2	CASSETAEGYTF